This TCR beta chain was profiled in a study of beta chain features in type 1 diabetes. Study results and limitations: In type 1 diabetes patients, VDJ junctions had fewer insertions; deletions at these junctions were more frequent.

This CDR3 has 15 residues. Germline V gene sequence: CDR1 SNHLY, CDR2 FYNNEI. This clone was counted between two and nine times. No antigen is known for it. An end of the junction does not agree with germline; a read error may underlie this. As every portion of the isolated RNA was reverse transcribed, the sequencing read expressed TCRB transcripts. The data were produced by immunoSEQ multiplex PCR, yet TCRdb's version contains in-frame clones alone and is incomplete. The sample consists of more than 300,000 clones, approximately 8.2% of them appearing once. The J gene is TRBJ1-5, the V gene TRBV2; a weak D match, TRBD1 (5 bases). This receptor was obtained from a woman under 30 in good health. The specimen was central memory CD4+ T cells from blood. The CDR3 region is CAISSAGPDIRPQHF. The DNA of the CDR3 is TGTGCCATCAGTAGTGCAGGGCCAGACATCCGGCCCCAGCATTTT. Together with reference TRBV2 and TRBJ1-5, the CDR3 gives the full variable domain: EPEVTQTPSHQVTQMGQEVILRCVPISNHLYFYWYRQILGQKVEFLVSFYNNEISEKSEIFDDQFSVERPDGSNFTLKIRSTKLEDSAMYFCAISSAGPDIRPQHFGDGTRLSIL.